The clone carrying this T cell receptor (beta chain) was seen at least ten times. What it recognizes is unknown. Individual cDNA molecules each received unique molecular identifiers attached to them. TCRdb re-analysed the 5' RACE reads in MiXCR, keeping a single row per CDR3 protein. The sample records tens of thousands of distinct CDR3 sequences, about 9.4% being singletons. V lost 5 bases and J lost 5; bases outside the gene matches: 4. Germline-derived CDR1 and CDR2 are SGHVS and FNYEAQ. The CDR3 totals 15 residues. The sample comes from a study of early T cells in non-severe SARS-CoV-2 infection. Looking at the study overall: Sequencing input comprised bulk RNA from unsorted whole blood; chain pairing was not available. Study conclusions and caveats: Matching results from VDJdb favored anti-spike CD8 responses, leaving private and CD4 specificities undetected.

The sequence was obtained from an adult who was a healthcare worker with PCR-confirmed SARS-CoV-2 infection or an uninfected control (not recorded which). The chain carries TRBV7-6 and TRBJ2-2; 11 nucleotides match TRBD2. Sequencing was carried out using whole blood. The DNA for the CDR3 is TGTGCCAGCAGCCCTAGCGGGGGGAGTACCGGGGAGCTGTTTTTT. Its protein is CASSPSGGSTGELFF.